A single sample gave rise to the 18 T cell receptor beta chains below, sequenced in a study of post-analysis software for immune sequencing data. General observations from the study: Included in a set of a few TRBV segments more frequent in patients than controls were TRBV5-6, TRBV5-1 and TRBV20-1.

Unique molecular identifiers featured in each of the TCR beta cDNA libraries. In TCRdb, the PCR reads were re-called with MiXCR into one record per CDR3 protein. The sample holds roughly 400,000 distinct CDR3 sequences; about 39% are singletons and the top ten take 7.5% to 8.5%. Their recognized antigens are unknown. The specimen was blood. These receptor sequences come from a girl under 10 years old with multiple sclerosis.

The rearrangement joins TRBV5-1 to TRBJ1-1; D is unresolved. Per germline, CDR1 SGHRS and CDR2 YFSETQ. Trimming removed 1 base at V and 7 bases at J, with 11 bases between. The CDR3 covers 13 residues. The CDR3 sequence is CASSLRGQSEAFF. The CDR3 nucleotides read TGCGCCAGCAGCTTGCGAGGCCAGAGTGAAGCTTTCTTT. Full variable domain (remainder filled in from reference TRBV5-1 and TRBJ1-1): KAGVTQTPRYLIKTRGQQVTLSCSPISGHRSVSWYQQTPGQGLQFLFEYFSETQRNKGNFPGRFSGRQFSNSRSEMNVSTLELGDSALYLCASSLRGQSEAFFGQGTRLTVV.

The chain couples TRBV5-1 to TRBJ1-2; D unresolved. Germline V gene lookup returns CDR1 SGHRS and CDR2 YFSETQ. The CDR3 loop spans 12 amino acids. V lost 4 bases and J lost 4, with 8 bases in between. CDR3 nucleotides: TGCGCCAGCAGCCGCGAGCGCTATGGCTACACCTTC. This gives the protein CASSRERYGYTF.

The V and J genes are TRBV18 and TRBJ2-7; tentative D call: TRBD1 (6 bases). CDR1 and CDR2 (germline): KGHSH, LQKENI. V lost 5 bases and J lost 3, with 11 bases in between. The CDR3 runs to 13 residues. As DNA, the CDR3 is TGTGCCAGCTCAAACTACAGGGTCTACGAGCAGTACTTC. This sequence encodes CASSNYRVYEQYF.

The table lists this clonotype with a few counts. V gene TRBV3-1 combines with J gene TRBJ2-7; 7 bases agree with TRBD2. The length of the CDR3 is 15 residues. Germline V CDR1 and CDR2: LGHDT, YNNKEL (reference sequence). V dropped 5 bases and J dropped 3; count of bases not matched to a gene: 10. The CDR3 loop reads CASSFEAGLNYEQYF. Written as DNA, the CDR3 is TGTGCCAGCAGCTTTGAAGCGGGGCTGAACTACGAGCAGTACTTC.

The J gene is TRBJ2-7, the V gene TRBV5-1, with a possible D match to TRBD1 (5 bases). Trimming left V 0 bases short and J 6 bases short, with 13 bases between. The CDR3 has 14 amino acids. CDR1 is SGHRS and CDR2 is YFSETQ in the germline V gene. The CDR3 bases are TGCGCCAGCAGCTTGGCGCCCCAGGGCGGCGAGCAGTACTTC. Amino acid sequence: CASSLAPQGGEQYF.

The chain carries TRBV12-3 or TRBV12-4 and TRBJ1-1; no reliable D call. The CDR3 contains 14 residues. Trimming took 9 bases from V and 5 from J, leaving 19 bases between them. The CDR3 DNA is TGTGCCAGTAGTCCCCGACTGGGAGTGACTGAAGCTTTCTTT. This translates into CASSPRLGVTEAFF.

CDR3 sequence reads: CSAPRRDTPYEQYF. CDR3 bases: TGCAGTGCTCCACGACGGGACACCCCCTACGAGCAGTACTTC. The chain employs TRBV20-1 and TRBJ2-7, with D maybe TRBD1 (6 bases). The CDR3 spans 14 residues. Germline CDR1 reads DFQATT; CDR2 reads SNEGSKA (reference sequence). Deletions cut 5 bases from V and 2 bases from J, with 16 bases between.

This sequence joins TRBV14 and TRBJ1-2; possible D gene TRBD1, 5 bases. Trimming stripped 0 bases from V and 4 bases from J, with 9 bases between. The CDR3 totals 14 residues. Germline CDR1 and CDR2: SGHDN and FVKESK. The CDR3, as DNA: TGTGCCAGCAGCCAAGATGGGGCGGGCTATGGCTACACCTTC. As protein: CASSQDGAGYGYTF.

The chain has TRBV4-3 and TRBJ2-7, with no clear D. Germline CDR1 and CDR2: LGHNA and YSLEER. Trimming took off 0 bases at V and 3 bases at J, with 12 bases between the two ends. The CDR3 totals 15 residues. In DNA, the CDR3 is TGCGCCAGCAGCCAAGATCGCGGTAGGGTCTACGAGCAGTACTTC. Its translation is CASSQDRGRVYEQYF.

This clonotype showed up just once. The chain has TRBV29-1 and TRBJ1-1, with 7 bases lining up with TRBD1. The CDR3 sequence is 14 residues long. V shed 4 bases and J 3 bases; nucleotides not matched to a gene: 8. The germline gives CDR1 SQVTM, CDR2 ANQGSEA. The CDR3 is CSVVTTGLHTEAFF. The CDR3 coding sequence is TGCAGCGTTGTGACGACAGGGTTGCACACTGAAGCTTTCTTT.

The chain joins TRBV28 to TRBJ1-5; D may be TRBD1 (6 bases). The V end was cut by 3 bases, the J end by 0 bases, with 9 bases between. Germline V lookup: CDR1 MDHEN, CDR2 SYDVKM. This CDR3 region has 15 residues. CDR3 sequence: CASSFQGNSNQPQHF. The CDR3 region has the DNA TGTGCCAGCAGTTTCCAGGGGAATAGCAATCAGCCCCAGCATTTT. The full variable domain, completed using reference TRBV28 and TRBJ1-5, is DVKVTQSSRYLVKRTGEKVFLECVQDMDHENMFWYRQDPGLGLRLIYFSYDVKMKEKGDIPEGYSVSREKKERFSLILESASTNQTSMYLCASSFQGNSNQPQHFGDGTRLSIL.

The chain combines TRBV5-1 with TRBJ1-5; 7 nucleotides match TRBD1. The CDR3 is 15 residues long. The trim removed 4 bases at V and 6 bases at J, leaving 10 bases unmatched. From germline, CDR1 is SGHRS and CDR2 YFSETQ. The CDR3 DNA follows: TGCGCCAGCAGCGAGGGGCAGGGGGATCGTCAGCCCCAGCATTTT. Its translation: CASSEGQGDRQPQHF.

This clonotype turned up a few times. The genes are TRBV6-2 or TRBV6-3 and TRBJ2-3, with D uncertain. V was clipped by 6 bases and J by 4 bases, with 14 bases between them. CDR1 is MNHEY and CDR2 is SVGEGT in the germline V gene. The CDR3 spans 14 residues. CDR3 loop: CASSPSQWADTQYF. The DNA for the CDR3 is TGTGCCAGCAGCCCTAGTCAGTGGGCAGATACGCAGTATTTT.

J is TRBJ1-1 and V is TRBV28; D is undetermined. Germline V lookup: CDR1 MDHEN, CDR2 SYDVKM. V was cut by 1 base and J by 1 base, with 7 bases left in between. CDR3 length equals 14 residues. This CDR3 reads CASSLSPQNTEAFF. CDR3 DNA sequence: TGTGCCAGCAGTTTATCACCGCAGAACACTGAAGCTTTCTTT.

The chain uses TRBV7-9 and TRBJ2-7; the match to TRBD1 covers 9 bases. Per the germline V gene, CDR1 is SEHNR and CDR2 is FQNEAQ (reference sequence). V gave up 5 bases and J gave up 1 base; unmatched junction bases: 12. CDR3 length: 17 amino acids. CDR3 DNA: TGTGCCAGCAGCCCAGGCCGGGACAGGGTTAGATCCTACGAGCAGTACTTC. Protein sequence: CASSPGRDRVRSYEQYF.

This clonotype has more than one count but fewer than ten. The chain is built from TRBV27 and TRBJ1-2; D not certain. The V gene lost 3 bases and the J gene lost 4 bases, with 12 bases spanning the gap. The CDR3 totals 14 residues. CDR1 and CDR2 (germline): MNHEY, SMNVEV (reference sequence). The CDR3, as DNA: TGTGCCAGCAGTTTCACGGGGTTGAGCTATGGCTACACCTTC. Translation: CASSFTGLSYGYTF.

V usage is TRBV10-3 and J usage is TRBJ2-5, with D tentatively TRBD2 (5 bases). Germline V gene sequence: CDR1 ENHRY, CDR2 SYGVKD. The CDR3 has 12 amino acids. Between the trimmed V and J ends, which lost 3 bases and 11 bases, there was a span of 13 bases. The CDR3 coding sequence is TGTGCCATCAGTGAAGATAGCGCAGAGCAGTACTTC. It yields the protein CAISEDSAEQYF.

This CDR3 reads CASSFPGHQYEQYF. For the CDR3, the DNA is TGTGCCAGCAGTTTCCCAGGCCACCAATACGAGCAGTACTTC. The chain has TRBV12-3 or TRBV12-4 and TRBJ2-7; D is unclear. The CDR3 is made up of 14 amino acids. V was shortened by 3 bases and J by 4 bases, with 13 bases between the two germline ends.